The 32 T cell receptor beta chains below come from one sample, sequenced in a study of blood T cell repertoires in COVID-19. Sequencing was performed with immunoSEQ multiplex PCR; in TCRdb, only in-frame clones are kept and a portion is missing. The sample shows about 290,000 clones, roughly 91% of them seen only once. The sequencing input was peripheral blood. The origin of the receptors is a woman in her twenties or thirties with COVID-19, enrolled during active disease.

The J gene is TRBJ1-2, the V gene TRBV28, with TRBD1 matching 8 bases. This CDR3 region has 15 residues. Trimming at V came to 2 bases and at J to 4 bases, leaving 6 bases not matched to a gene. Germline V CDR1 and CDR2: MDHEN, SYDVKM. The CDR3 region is CASSLGRQGIYGYTF. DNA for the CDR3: TGTGCCAGCAGTTTAGGCCGACAGGGGATCTATGGCTACACCTTC.

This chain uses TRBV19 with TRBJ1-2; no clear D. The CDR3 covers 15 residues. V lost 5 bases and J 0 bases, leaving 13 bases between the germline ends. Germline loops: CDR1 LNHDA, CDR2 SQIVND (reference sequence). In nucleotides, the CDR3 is TGTGCCAGTAGTCCTCTGTGGGCTACTAACTATGGCTACACCTTC. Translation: CASSPLWATNYGYTF.

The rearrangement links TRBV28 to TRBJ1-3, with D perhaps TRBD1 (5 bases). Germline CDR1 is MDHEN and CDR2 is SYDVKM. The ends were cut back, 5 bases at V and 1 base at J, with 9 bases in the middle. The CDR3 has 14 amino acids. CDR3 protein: CASSLRQSGNTIYF. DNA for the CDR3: TGTGCCAGCAGTCTGAGACAGTCTGGAAACACCATATATTTT.

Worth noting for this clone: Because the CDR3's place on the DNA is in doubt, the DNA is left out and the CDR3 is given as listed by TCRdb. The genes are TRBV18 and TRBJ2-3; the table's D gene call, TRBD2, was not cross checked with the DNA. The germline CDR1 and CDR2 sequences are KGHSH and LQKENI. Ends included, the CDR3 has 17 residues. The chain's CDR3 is CASTSEGISTSGNTQYF.

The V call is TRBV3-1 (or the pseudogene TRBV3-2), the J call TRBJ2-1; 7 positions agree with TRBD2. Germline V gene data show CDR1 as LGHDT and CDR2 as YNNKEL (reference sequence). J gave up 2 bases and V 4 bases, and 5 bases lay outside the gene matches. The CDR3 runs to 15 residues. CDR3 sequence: CASSLGSGAYNEQFF. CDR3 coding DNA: TGTGCCAGCAGCCTTGGCAGCGGGGCCTACAATGAGCAGTTCTTC.

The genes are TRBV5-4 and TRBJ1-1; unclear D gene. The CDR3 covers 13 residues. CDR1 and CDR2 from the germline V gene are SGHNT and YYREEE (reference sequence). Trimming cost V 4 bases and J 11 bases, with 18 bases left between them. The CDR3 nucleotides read TGTGCCAGCAGCCCGTCACCAACAGCGGCGGCTTTCTTT. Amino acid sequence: CASSPSPTAAAFF.

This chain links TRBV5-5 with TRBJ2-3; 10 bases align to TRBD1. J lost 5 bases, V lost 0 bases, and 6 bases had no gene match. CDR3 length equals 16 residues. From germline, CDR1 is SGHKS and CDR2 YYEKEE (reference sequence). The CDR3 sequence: CASSLGDRGGRDTQYF. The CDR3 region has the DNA TGTGCCAGCAGCTTGGGGGACAGGGGAGGAAGAGATACGCAGTATTTT.

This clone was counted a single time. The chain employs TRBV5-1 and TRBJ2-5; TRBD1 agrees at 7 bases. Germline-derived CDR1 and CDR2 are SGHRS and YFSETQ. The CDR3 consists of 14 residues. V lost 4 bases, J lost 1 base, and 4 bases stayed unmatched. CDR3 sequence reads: CASSGAGGQETQYF. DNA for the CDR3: TGCGCCAGCAGCGGGGCAGGGGGCCAAGAGACCCAGTACTTC.

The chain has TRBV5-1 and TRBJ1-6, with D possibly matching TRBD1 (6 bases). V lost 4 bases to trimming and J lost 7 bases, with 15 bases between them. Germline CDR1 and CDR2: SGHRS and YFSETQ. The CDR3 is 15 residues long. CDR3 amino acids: CASSRTQGLNSPLHF. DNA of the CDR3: TGCGCCAGCAGCCGGACACAGGGATTGAATTCACCCCTCCACTTT.

CDR3 coding DNA: TGCGCCAGCAGCTGGGGCGGGGGGAACACTGAAGCTTTCTTT. Its protein is CASSWGGGNTEAFF. V gene TRBV5-1 combines with J gene TRBJ1-1; perhaps TRBD1 as D (5 bases). Per the germline V gene, CDR1 is SGHRS and CDR2 is YFSETQ. The CDR3 has 14 amino acids. The V gene lost 3 bases and the J gene lost 1 base, with 10 bases spanning the gap. The variable domain in full, with the rest retrieved from reference TRBV5-1 and TRBJ1-1, is KAGVTQTPRYLIKTRGQQVTLSCSPISGHRSVSWYQQTPGQGLQFLFEYFSETQRNKGNFPGRFSGRQFSNSRSEMNVSTLELGDSALYLCASSWGGGNTEAFFGQGTRLTVV.

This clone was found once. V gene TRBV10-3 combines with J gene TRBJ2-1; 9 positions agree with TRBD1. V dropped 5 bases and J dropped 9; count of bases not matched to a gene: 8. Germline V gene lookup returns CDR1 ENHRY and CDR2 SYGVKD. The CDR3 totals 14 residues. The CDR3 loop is CAISSGTGLPEQFF. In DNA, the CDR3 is TGTGCCATCAGTTCCGGGACAGGGTTGCCTGAGCAGTTCTTC.

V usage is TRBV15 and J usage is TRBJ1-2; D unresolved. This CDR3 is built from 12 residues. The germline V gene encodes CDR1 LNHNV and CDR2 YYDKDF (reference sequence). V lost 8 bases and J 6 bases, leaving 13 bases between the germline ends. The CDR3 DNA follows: TGTGCCACCGAACACGGGAGGCATGGCTACACCTTC. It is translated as CATEHGRHGYTF.

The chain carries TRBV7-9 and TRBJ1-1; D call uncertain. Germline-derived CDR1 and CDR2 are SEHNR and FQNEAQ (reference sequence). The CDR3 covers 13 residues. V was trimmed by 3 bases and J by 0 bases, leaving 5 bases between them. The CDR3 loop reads CASSFDMNTEAFF. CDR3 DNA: TGTGCCAGCAGCTTTGACATGAACACTGAAGCTTTCTTT. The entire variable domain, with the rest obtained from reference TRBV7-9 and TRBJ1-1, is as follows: DTGVSQNPRHKITKRGQNVTFRCDPISEHNRLYWYRQTLGQGPEFLTYFQNEAQLEKSRLLSDRFSAERPKGSFSTLEIQRTEQGDSAMYLCASSFDMNTEAFFGQGTRLTVV.

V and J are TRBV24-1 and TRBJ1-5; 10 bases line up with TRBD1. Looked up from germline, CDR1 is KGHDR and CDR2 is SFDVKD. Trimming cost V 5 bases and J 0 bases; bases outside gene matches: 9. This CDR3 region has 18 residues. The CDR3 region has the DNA TGTGCCACCAGTGCAACCGGGACAGGGGTTTCTAGCAATCAGCCCCAGCATTTT. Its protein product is CATSATGTGVSSNQPQHF.

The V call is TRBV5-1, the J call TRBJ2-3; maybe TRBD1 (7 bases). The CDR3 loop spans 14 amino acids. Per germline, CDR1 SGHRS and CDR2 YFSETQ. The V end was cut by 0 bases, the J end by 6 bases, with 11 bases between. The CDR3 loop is CASSLVEGADTQYF. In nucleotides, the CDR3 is TGCGCCAGCAGCTTGGTGGAGGGGGCGGATACGCAGTATTTT.

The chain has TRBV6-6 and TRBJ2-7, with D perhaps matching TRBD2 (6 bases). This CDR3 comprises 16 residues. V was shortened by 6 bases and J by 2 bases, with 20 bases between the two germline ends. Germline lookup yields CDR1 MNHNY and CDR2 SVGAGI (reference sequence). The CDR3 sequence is CASSPQRARQPYEQYF. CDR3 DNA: TGTGCCAGCAGCCCACAGCGGGCTCGACAGCCCTACGAGCAGTACTTC.

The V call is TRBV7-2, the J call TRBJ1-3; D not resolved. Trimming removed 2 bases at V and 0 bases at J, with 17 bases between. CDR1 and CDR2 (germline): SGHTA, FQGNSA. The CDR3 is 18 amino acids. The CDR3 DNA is TGTGCCAGCAGCTTAAGCGGCCGGTCGCTCATCTCTGGAAACACCATATATTTT. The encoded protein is CASSLSGRSLISGNTIYF.

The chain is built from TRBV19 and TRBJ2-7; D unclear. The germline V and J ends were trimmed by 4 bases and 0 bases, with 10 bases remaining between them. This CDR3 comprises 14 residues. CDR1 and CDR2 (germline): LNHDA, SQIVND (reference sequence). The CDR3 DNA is TGTGCCAGTAGTACGGCGGTGAGCTCCTACGAGCAGTACTTC. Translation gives CASSTAVSSYEQYF.

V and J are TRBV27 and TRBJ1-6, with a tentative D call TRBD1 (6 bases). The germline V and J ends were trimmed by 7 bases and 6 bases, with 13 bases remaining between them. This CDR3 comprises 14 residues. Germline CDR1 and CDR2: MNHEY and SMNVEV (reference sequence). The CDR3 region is CASTGGQVNSPLHF. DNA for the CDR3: TGTGCCAGCACGGGGGGGCAAGTTAATTCACCCCTCCACTTT.

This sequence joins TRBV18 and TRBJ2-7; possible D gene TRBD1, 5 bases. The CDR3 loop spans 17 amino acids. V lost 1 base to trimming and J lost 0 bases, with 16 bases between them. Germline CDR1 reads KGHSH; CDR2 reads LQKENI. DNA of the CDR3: TGTGCCAGCTCACCACAACGGGCTGGACAAAGCTCCTACGAGCAGTACTTC. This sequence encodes CASSPQRAGQSSYEQYF.

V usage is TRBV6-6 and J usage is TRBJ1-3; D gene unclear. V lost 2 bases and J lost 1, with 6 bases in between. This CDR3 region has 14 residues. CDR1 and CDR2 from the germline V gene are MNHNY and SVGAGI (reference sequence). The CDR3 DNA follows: TGTGCCAGCAGTTACCGGTATTCTGGAAACACCATATATTTT. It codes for CASSYRYSGNTIYF.

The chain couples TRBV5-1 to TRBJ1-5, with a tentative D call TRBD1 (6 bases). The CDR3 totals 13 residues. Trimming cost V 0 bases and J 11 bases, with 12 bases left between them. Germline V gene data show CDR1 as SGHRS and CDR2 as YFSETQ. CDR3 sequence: CASSLGGGSAQHF. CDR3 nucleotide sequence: TGCGCCAGCAGCTTGGGAGGGGGTTCAGCCCAGCATTTT.

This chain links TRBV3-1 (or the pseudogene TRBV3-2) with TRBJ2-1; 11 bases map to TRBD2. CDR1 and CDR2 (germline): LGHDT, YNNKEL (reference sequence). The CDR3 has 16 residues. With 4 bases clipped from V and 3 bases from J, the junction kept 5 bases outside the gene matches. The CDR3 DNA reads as TGTGCCAGCAGCCTTACACTAGCGGGGGACTACAATGAGCAGTTCTTC. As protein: CASSLTLAGDYNEQFF.

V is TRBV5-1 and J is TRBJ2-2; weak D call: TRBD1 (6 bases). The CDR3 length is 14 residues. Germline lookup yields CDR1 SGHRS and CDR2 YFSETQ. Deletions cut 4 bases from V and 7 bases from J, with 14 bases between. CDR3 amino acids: CASSPARGYGELFF. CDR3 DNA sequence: TGCGCCAGCAGCCCAGCAAGGGGGTACGGGGAGCTGTTTTTT.

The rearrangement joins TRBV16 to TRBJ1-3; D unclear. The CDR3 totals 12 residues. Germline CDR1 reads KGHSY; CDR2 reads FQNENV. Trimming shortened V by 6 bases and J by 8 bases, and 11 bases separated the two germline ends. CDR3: CASSRSRDTIYF. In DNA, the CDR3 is TGTGCCAGCAGTCGATCACGGGACACCATATATTTT. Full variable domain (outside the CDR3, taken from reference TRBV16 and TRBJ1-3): GEEVAQTPKHLVRGEGQKAKLYCAPIKGHSYVFWYQQVLKNEFKFLISFQNENVFDETGMPKERFSAKCLPNSPCSLEIQATKLEDSAVYFCASSRSRDTIYFGEGSWLTVV.

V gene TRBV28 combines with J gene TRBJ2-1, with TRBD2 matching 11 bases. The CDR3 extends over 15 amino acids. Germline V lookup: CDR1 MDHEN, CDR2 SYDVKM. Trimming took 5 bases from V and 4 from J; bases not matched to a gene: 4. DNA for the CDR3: TGTGCCAGCAGTGTAGCGGGGGGGCCGTACAATGAGCAGTTCTTC. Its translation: CASSVAGGPYNEQFF.

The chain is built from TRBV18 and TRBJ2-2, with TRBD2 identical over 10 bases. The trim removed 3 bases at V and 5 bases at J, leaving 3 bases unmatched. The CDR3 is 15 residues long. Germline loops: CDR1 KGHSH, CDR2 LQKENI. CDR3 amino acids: CASSPASGGTGELFF. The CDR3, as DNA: TGTGCCAGCTCACCCGCTAGCGGGGGAACCGGGGAGCTGTTTTTT.

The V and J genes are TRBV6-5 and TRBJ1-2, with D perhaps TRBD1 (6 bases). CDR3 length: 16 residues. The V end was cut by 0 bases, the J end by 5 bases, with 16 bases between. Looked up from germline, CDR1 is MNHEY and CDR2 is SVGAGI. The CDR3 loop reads CASSYSESGQKYGYTF. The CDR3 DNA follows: TGTGCCAGCAGTTACTCCGAGAGTGGACAGAAGTATGGCTACACCTTC.

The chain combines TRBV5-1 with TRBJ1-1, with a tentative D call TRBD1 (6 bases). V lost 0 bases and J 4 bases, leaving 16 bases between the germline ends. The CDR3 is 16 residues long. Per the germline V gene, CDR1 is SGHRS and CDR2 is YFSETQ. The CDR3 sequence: CASSLVGTQGSTEAFF. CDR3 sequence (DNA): TGCGCCAGCAGCTTGGTAGGGACACAGGGAAGCACTGAAGCTTTCTTT.

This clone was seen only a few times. For the CDR3, the DNA is TGTGCCAGCAGCTTAGCGGGGGGTGGTAGGGCCCAAGAGACCCAGTACTTC. Translation gives CASSLAGGGRAQETQYF. The genes are TRBV13 and TRBJ2-5; 7 bases fit TRBD2. Germline CDR1 reads PRHDT; CDR2 reads FYEKMQ (reference sequence). The CDR3 covers 17 residues. V shed 1 base, J shed 1 base, and the junction held 9 bases outside the gene matches.

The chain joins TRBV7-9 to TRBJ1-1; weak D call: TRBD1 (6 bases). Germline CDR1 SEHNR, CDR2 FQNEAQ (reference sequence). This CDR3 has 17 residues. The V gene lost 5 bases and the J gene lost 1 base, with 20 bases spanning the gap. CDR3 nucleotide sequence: TGTGCCAGCAGCCGAGGGCTCGCGGGGGCAGGGAACACTGAAGCTTTCTTT. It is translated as CASSRGLAGAGNTEAFF.

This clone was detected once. This chain's CDR3 is CASSSRSSYEQYF. CDR3 DNA sequence: TGTGCCAGCAGCTCGAGAAGCTCCTACGAGCAGTACTTC. This rearrangement joins TRBV5-4 to TRBJ2-7, with no clear D. The CDR3 has 13 amino acids. V lost 3 bases and J 0 bases, leaving 7 bases between the germline ends. Germline CDR1 and CDR2: SGHNT and YYREEE (reference sequence).